This passage covers 11 T cell receptor beta chains from one sample sequenced in a study of CD8 T cells in ankylosing spondylitis (dated by TCRdb to between 2016 and 2019). Receptor amplification or capture employed 5' RACE. Reads for this sample came from an Illumina HiSeq 2500. Through fastp at Q25 and MiXCR, TCRdb rebuilt clones from the public reads, retaining in-frame beta chains. Each CDR3 protein appears once, grouped with its most common genes and DNA. Across this sample there are 250,000 to 350,000 distinct CDR3 sequences, with 20% seen only once. Jointly, the top ten make up less than 9% of the sample. The material sequenced was blood, either unsorted or a sorted T cell fraction (not recorded which). These receptors were collected from a male donor with ankylosing spondylitis or in good health (not recorded which).

The sample holds a few counts of this clonotype. V gene TRBV24-1 combines with J gene TRBJ2-1; tentatively, D is TRBD2 (6 bases). Deletions cut 3 bases from V and 1 base from J, with 12 bases between. This CDR3 contains 16 residues. The germline CDR1 and CDR2 sequences are KGHDR and SFDVKD. CDR3 sequence reads: CATSDLDRGSYNEQFF. The CDR3 bases are TGTGCCACCAGTGATCTGGACCGGGGGTCCTACAATGAGCAGTTCTTC.

For this clonotype: A clone one base away is much larger, so this may be a read error. CDR3 DNA sequence: TGCAGCGTTGTCGGATATAAAGCTTTCTTT. It encodes CSVVGYKAFF. The chain joins TRBV29-1 to TRBJ1-1; D ambiguous. Germline lookup yields CDR1 SQVTM and CDR2 ANQGSEA. The CDR3 has 10 amino acids. With 4 bases removed from V and 9 bases from J, the gap between germline ends came to 9 bases. The full variable domain, rest sourced from reference TRBV29-1 and TRBJ1-1, is SAVISQKPSRDICQRGTSLTIQCQVDSQVTMMFWYRQQPGQSLTLIATANQGSEATYESGFVIDKFPISRPNLTFSTLTVSNMSPEDSSIYLCSVVGYKAFFGQGTRLTVV.

There are many counts of this clonotype. The chain links TRBV10-3 to TRBJ2-1; 9 bases align to TRBD1. The CDR3 consists of 15 residues. Germline V gene data show CDR1 as ENHRY and CDR2 as SYGVKD. J was trimmed by 5 bases and V by 6 bases; bases with no gene match: 8. The CDR3 here is CAIRPGQGVHNEQFF. The CDR3 DNA reads TGTGCCATCAGACCGGGACAGGGCGTCCACAATGAGCAGTTCTTC.

As for this clonotype: A read error may account for a junction end that differs from germline. The chain links TRBV30 to TRBJ2-1; D is ambiguous. The CDR3 spans 15 residues. The V gene's germline CDR1 is GTSNPN and CDR2 SVGIG (reference sequence). The CDR3 bases are TGTGCCTGGAGTGTTTGGGATAGGGAATACAATGCGCAGTTCTTC. Translation gives CAWSVWDREYNAQFF. The full variable domain, completed using reference TRBV30 and TRBJ2-1, is SQTIHQWPATLVQPVGSPLSLECTVEGTSNPNLYWYRQAAGRGLQLLFYSVGIGQISSEVPQNLSASRPQDRQFILSSKKLLLSDSGFYLCAWSVWDREYNAQFFGPGTRLTVL.

This clonotype has a handful of counts. J is TRBJ1-2 and V is TRBV24-1, with 7 bases aligning to TRBD1. The CDR3 has 18 amino acids. CDR1 is KGHDR, CDR2 SFDVKD, per germline. V was clipped by 2 bases and J by 2 bases; unmatched bases: 13. The CDR3 spells CATSDSEGDSQANYGYTF. The DNA for the CDR3 is TGTGCCACCAGTGATTCGGAAGGGGACAGTCAAGCGAACTATGGCTACACCTTC.

In its sample, this clonotype was seen many times. The V and J genes are TRBV30 and TRBJ2-5; perhaps TRBD2 as D (6 bases). There are 15 residues in the CDR3. Looked up from germline, CDR1 is GTSNPN and CDR2 is SVGIG (reference sequence). V lost 3 bases, J lost 5 bases, and 19 bases lay in between. The CDR3 loop is CAWRPEGPLKETQYF. CDR3 DNA sequence: TGTGCCTGGAGGCCGGAGGGGCCATTGAAGGAGACCCAGTACTTC. The full variable domain, completed using reference TRBV30 and TRBJ2-5, is SQTIHQWPATLVQPVGSPLSLECTVEGTSNPNLYWYRQAAGRGLQLLFYSVGIGQISSEVPQNLSASRPQDRQFILSSKKLLLSDSGFYLCAWRPEGPLKETQYFGPGTRLLVL.

This clonotype was counted between two and nine times. The chain carries TRBV29-1 and TRBJ2-3; TRBD1 might be the D (6 bases). Trimming removed 7 bases at V and 7 bases at J, with 15 bases between. Per the germline V gene, CDR1 is SQVTM and CDR2 is ANQGSEA. The CDR3 is made up of 12 amino acids. The CDR3 DNA follows: TGCAGCGCCCAGGGGTCGAGTAATACGCAGTATTTT. Encoded protein: CSAQGSSNTQYF.

In its sample, this clonotype was seen a few times. The rearrangement links TRBV6-1 to TRBJ1-2; no definite D call. Trimming left V 5 bases short and J 3 bases short, with 13 bases between. The CDR3 is made up of 14 amino acids. Germline CDR1 is MNHNS and CDR2 is SASEGT. The DNA for the CDR3 is TGTGCCAGCAGTCGGGCTTCGCAGTACTATGGCTACACCTTC. Protein sequence: CASSRASQYYGYTF.

This sequence joins TRBV28 and TRBJ2-3; either TRBD1 or TRBD2 may supply D (5 bases each). V was clipped by 5 bases and J by 4 bases, with 19 bases between them. CDR1 and CDR2 from the germline V gene are MDHEN and SYDVKM. The length of the CDR3 is 16 residues. The CDR3 nucleotides are TGTGCCAGCAGTCCCCCCGGGGCGAGGGATGCAGATACGCAGTATTTT. It encodes CASSPPGARDADTQYF.

To note about this clonotype: This clone may be a read error of a much larger clone one base away. For the CDR3, the DNA is TGTACCAGCAGCCAGACCGGAGAAAAACTGTTTTTT. Amino acids: CTSSQTGEKLFF. The rearrangement joins TRBV3-1 to TRBJ1-4; D is ambiguous. Germline V CDR1 and CDR2: LGHDT, YNNKEL (reference sequence). The CDR3 is 12 residues long.

The chain uses TRBV15 and TRBJ1-1; D gene uncertain. The CDR3 length is 16 residues. V dropped 1 base and J dropped 0 bases, with 12 bases sitting between them. Per the germline V gene, CDR1 is LNHNV and CDR2 is YYDKDF (reference sequence). The CDR3 DNA is TGTGCCACCAGCAGAGCTGGGCCCCCCCTGAACACTGAAGCTTTCTTT. Translating it yields CATSRAGPPLNTEAFF. The full variable domain, with the rest looked up from reference TRBV15 and TRBJ1-1, is DAMVIQNPRYQVTQFGKPVTLSCSQTLNHNVMYWYQQKSSQAPKLLFHYYDKDFNNEADTPDNFQSRRPNTSFCFLDIRSPGLGDTAMYLCATSRAGPPLNTEAFFGQGTRLTVV.